The clone carrying this T cell receptor beta chain has at least ten counts. Its matching antigen is unknown. This sample was included in a study of CD8 T cells in ankylosing spondylitis. Study-level points and caveats: Typical of ankylosing spondylitis blood, it appeared, was a TCR beta motif of several highly homologous variants. Relatively rare in peripheral blood, disease-linked clones were also CD8+. Enrichment of disease-linked clones was reportedly significant in matched ankylosing spondylitis synovial fluid.

This CDR3 contains 13 residues. Germline assignment: CDR1 SQVTM and CDR2 ANQGSEA. The V and J ends lost 6 bases and 2 bases respectively, with 11 bases between them. Quantitative barcoded 5'-RACE was used to prepare TCR beta libraries. TCRdb reanalysed the 5' RACE reads using MiXCR and keeps one entry per CDR3 protein. The sample includes 200,000 to 250,000 distinct CDR3 sequences, about 10% of them seen just once. The chain links TRBV29-1 to TRBJ1-3; the D gene is possibly TRBD1 (6 bases). The TCR sequence derives from a male donor with ankylosing spondylitis or in good health (not recorded which). The sequencing input was blood, either unsorted or a sorted T cell fraction (not recorded which). CDR3: CSVQQGPGNTIYF. The CDR3 region has the DNA TGCAGCGTACAACAGGGACCTGGAAACACCATATATTTT. The full variable domain, rest sourced from reference TRBV29-1 and TRBJ1-3, is SAVISQKPSRDICQRGTSLTIQCQVDSQVTMMFWYRQQPGQSLTLIATANQGSEATYESGFVIDKFPISRPNLTFSTLTVSNMSPEDSSIYLCSVQQGPGNTIYFGEGSWLTVV.